The T cell receptor (beta chain) described here comes from a study of a mutant IDH1 vaccine in newly diagnosed glioma. The time point was: week 11, during vaccination. What each vaccine dose contained was 300 ug of mutant IDH1 20-mer peptide, accompanied by topical imiquimod. The assay was immunoSEQ multiplex PCR, and TCRdb's table has in-frame clones only and misses some. The repertoire holds about 66,000 clones, about four fifths seen once, with 9% to 10% in the top ten. Overall study findings and caveats: Top peripheral T cell clonotype shifts appeared unrelated to pseudoprogression.

In germline, CDR1 is SGHKS, CDR2 YYEKEE (reference sequence). The CDR3 runs to 13 residues. V was clipped by 2 bases and J by 2 bases, with 7 bases between them. Points on this clone: Its specificity is unknown.

The specimen comprised PBMCs, sampled from a glioma patient whose treatment included an IDH1 peptide vaccine. The chain couples TRBV5-5 to TRBJ1-2; unclear D gene. The origin of this receptor is a woman aged 50 to 60 with glioma. The CDR3: CASSFGRNYGYTF. The CDR3 bases are TGTGCCAGCAGCTTCGGGAGAAACTATGGCTACACCTTC.